This passage covers 30 T cell receptor beta chains from one sample sequenced in a study of T cells in Graves' hyperthyroidism and ophthalmopathy. What was amplified from RNA transcripts were TCR beta CDR3 regions. HTBI primers were used for first-round RT-PCR of the TCR CDR3. TCRdb used MiXCR to reprocess the multiplex PCR reads, holding one entry per CDR3 protein. The sample holds about 720,000 distinct CDR3 sequences, roughly a sixth seen once. The sequenced sample consisted of blood. These receptors originate from a woman aged 45-60 years with Graves' hyperthyroidism that later progressed to Graves' ophthalmopathy.

This clonotype was seen repeatedly, ten times or more. The chain has TRBV7-2 and TRBJ1-5; D gene unclear. The CDR3 length is 16 residues. CDR1 SGHTA and CDR2 FQGNSA come from the germline V gene. V gave up 4 bases and J gave up 3 bases, with 16 bases separating them. Written as DNA, the CDR3 is TGTGCCAGCAGCTCCCACTCGGGTGGGAACAATCAGCCCCAGCATTTT. This sequence encodes CASSSHSGGNNQPQHF.

This clonotype was seen ten or more times. V is TRBV20-1 and J is TRBJ1-5, with D possibly matching TRBD1 (6 bases). This CDR3 comprises 12 residues. The germline V gene has CDR1 DFQATT and CDR2 SNEGSKA (reference sequence). Trimming shortened V by 5 bases and J by 5 bases, and 10 bases separated the two germline ends. CDR3 in amino acids: CSAGQGYQPQHF. The CDR3 DNA reads as TGCAGTGCTGGTCAGGGGTATCAGCCCCAGCATTTT.

On this clonotype: Given a much more abundant clone one base away, this may be a read error. CDR3 in DNA: TGCAGTGCTAGAGATTCGCGTGAGGGCACAGATACGCAGTATTTT. Translating gives CSARDSREGTDTQYF. The rearrangement links TRBV20-1 to TRBJ2-3; D not certain. This CDR3 region has 15 residues. Germline CDR1 reads DFQATT; CDR2 reads SNEGSKA (reference sequence). V lost 0 bases and J 1 base, leaving 11 bases between the germline ends.

This chain links TRBV20-1 with TRBJ1-2; tentative D call: TRBD1 (5 bases). The germline V and J ends were trimmed by 1 base and 2 bases, with 5 bases remaining between them. The CDR3 spans 12 residues. Germline V CDR1 and CDR2: DFQATT, SNEGSKA (reference sequence). The DNA for the CDR3 is TGCAGTGCTAGAGGGGACAACTATGGCTACACCTTC. Amino acids: CSARGDNYGYTF.

As to this clonotype: A much larger clonotype is one base distant, so this may be a read error. The CDR3 carries no conserved terminal phenylalanine or tryptophan, so it likely arises from a read error. The CDR3 nucleotides read TGTGCCAGCAGCCCCGGGGGGGGTGAAAAACTGTTTCTT. Its protein product is CASSPGGGEKLFL. The chain links TRBV12-3 or TRBV12-4 to TRBJ1-4, with D possibly being TRBD1 (5 bases). The ends were cut back, 6 bases at V and 7 bases at J, with 12 bases in the middle. The CDR3 is 13 amino acids.

This clonotype came up a few times. The CDR3 protein is CASSPPTGVVNSPLHF. In DNA, the CDR3 is TGTGCCAGCTCACCACCGACAGGGGTGGTGAATTCACCCCTCCACTTT. The chain couples TRBV18 to TRBJ1-6; 8 positions agree with TRBD1. The germline CDR1 and CDR2 sequences are KGHSH and LQKENI. The CDR3 loop spans 16 amino acids. The ends lost 0 bases at V and 7 bases at J; junction bases unmatched: 5.

The chain joins TRBV29-1 to TRBJ2-6, with D tentatively TRBD2 (6 bases). Per germline, CDR1 SQVTM and CDR2 ANQGSEA. CDR3 length: 17 amino acids. Trimming pared 0 bases from V and 3 bases from J, leaving 15 bases between. The chain's CDR3 is CSVEEGDFKGGANVLTF. CDR3 DNA: TGCAGCGTTGAAGAGGGGGACTTTAAGGGTGGGGCCAACGTCCTGACTTTC.

CDR3 region: CSVDPQGNYGYTF. CDR3 in DNA: TGCAGCGTTGACCCTCAGGGGAACTATGGCTACACCTTC. The J gene is TRBJ1-2, the V gene TRBV29-1; possible D gene TRBD1, 6 bases. The germline V gene has CDR1 SQVTM and CDR2 ANQGSEA. The CDR3 sequence is 13 residues long. V lost 3 bases and J 2 bases, leaving 10 bases between the germline ends.

The rearrangement links TRBV12-3 or TRBV12-4 to TRBJ2-5; D is unclear. V gave up 3 bases and J gave up 4 bases, with 9 bases separating them. CDR3 size: 13 residues. The CDR3 region has the DNA TGTGCCAGCAGTTTGAAGGTTCCAGAGACCCAGTACTTC. Encoded protein: CASSLKVPETQYF.

This clonotype appeared many times. The rearrangement uses TRBV11-2 and TRBJ2-3; 11 nucleotides line up with TRBD1. The V segment lost 4 bases and the J segment 0 bases; nucleotides outside the gene matches: 12. The V gene's germline CDR1 is SGHAT and CDR2 FQNNGV. CDR3 size: 19 residues. In DNA, the CDR3 is TGTGCCAGCAGCTACCCGCGGACAGGGGGCCTTATTAGCACAGATACGCAGTATTTT. It is translated as CASSYPRTGGLISTDTQYF. Complete variable domain (other parts from reference TRBV11-2 and TRBJ2-3): EAGVAQSPRYKIIEKRQSVAFWCNPISGHATLYWYQQILGQGPKLLIQFQNNGVVDDSQLPKDRFSAERLKGVDSTLKIQPAKLEDSAVYLCASSYPRTGGLISTDTQYFGPGTRLTVL.

The sample holds a few counts of this clonotype. The rearrangement joins TRBV6-1 to TRBJ2-1, with D uncertain. The CDR3 runs to 14 residues. V shed 0 bases and J shed 4 bases, with 7 bases lying between them. The germline gives CDR1 MNHNS, CDR2 SASEGT. The DNA for the CDR3 is TGTGCCAGCAGTGAAGCAAGTCCTTACAATGAGCAGTTCTTC. It specifies CASSEASPYNEQFF.

This clonotype showed up many times. The rearrangement uses TRBV13 and TRBJ1-4, with D tentatively TRBD1 (5 bases). Between the trimmed V and J ends, which lost 0 bases and 6 bases, there was a span of 14 bases. Looked up from germline, CDR1 is PRHDT and CDR2 is FYEKMQ (reference sequence). There are 16 residues in the CDR3. This chain's CDR3 is CASSLGQQGMDEKLFF. CDR3 nucleotides: TGTGCCAGCAGCTTAGGCCAGCAGGGAATGGATGAAAAACTGTTTTTT.

The chain has TRBV19 and TRBJ1-1; the D is unclear. Germline CDR1 and CDR2: LNHDA and SQIVND (reference sequence). CDR3 length: 13 residues. The V and J ends lost 8 bases and 1 base respectively, with 11 bases between them. The chain's CDR3 is CASPGRGNTEAFF. The CDR3 nucleotides are TGTGCCAGTCCCGGACGGGGGAACACTGAAGCTTTCTTT.

The rearrangement links TRBV24-1 to TRBJ2-2; the match to TRBD1 covers 7 bases. Germline-derived CDR1 and CDR2 are KGHDR and SFDVKD. The CDR3 extends over 15 amino acids. V gave up 6 bases and J gave up 0 bases; unmatched junction bases: 3. For the CDR3, the DNA is TGTGCCACCAGTACCGGGACAGCGAACACCGGGGAGCTGTTTTTT. Amino acids: CATSTGTANTGELFF.

Note on this clonotype: Relative to the germline gene, one junction end is altered; a read error may explain this. The gene calls are TRBV7-7 and TRBJ2-2; no firm D call. CDR3 length: 15 residues. Germline V gives CDR1 SSHAT, CDR2 FNYEAQ (reference sequence). The CDR3 spells CASSPAIQRAGELFF. DNA of the CDR3: TGTGCTAGCAGCCCAGCCATTCAAAGGGCCGGGGAGCTGTTTTTT.

There are a few counts of this clonotype. The chain is built from TRBV12-3 or TRBV12-4 and TRBJ2-1; no firm D call. V was shortened by 7 bases and J by 2 bases, with 18 bases between the two germline ends. The CDR3 is 16 amino acids. The CDR3 sequence is CASTLETTITYNEQFF. The CDR3 DNA reads as TGTGCCAGCACCTTAGAGACGACGATCACCTACAATGAGCAGTTCTTC.

This clonotype was seen a handful of times. This chain joins TRBV18 and TRBJ1-4; D may be TRBD1 (5 bases). Trimming stripped 6 bases from V and 2 bases from J, with 13 bases between. CDR1 is KGHSH, CDR2 LQKENI, per germline. The CDR3 sequence is 15 residues long. The CDR3 loop is CASSTAGNTNEKLFF. The CDR3 DNA reads as TGTGCCAGCTCGACCGCAGGGAATACTAATGAAAAACTGTTTTTT.

This clonotype was seen a few times. This rearrangement joins TRBV25-1 to TRBJ2-5; D uncertain. The germline CDR1 and CDR2 sequences are MGHDK and SYGVNS. Trimming shortened V by 3 bases and J by 2 bases, and 10 bases separated the two germline ends. CDR3 length: 14 residues. CDR3 sequence: CASSEERIQETQYF. DNA of the CDR3: TGTGCCAGCAGTGAGGAGAGGATTCAAGAGACCCAGTACTTC.

V and J are TRBV6-2 or TRBV6-3 and TRBJ2-1; TRBD2 is a possible D gene (7 bases). Trimming left V 0 bases short and J 4 bases short, with 10 bases between. The CDR3 consists of 15 residues. Germline CDR1 reads MNHEY; CDR2 reads SVGEGT. Here the CDR3 reads CASSYSRGAYNEQFF. In nucleotides, the CDR3 is TGTGCCAGCAGTTACTCCCGGGGGGCGTACAATGAGCAGTTCTTC.

This chain links TRBV5-1 with TRBJ1-6; unclear D gene. The CDR3 loop spans 15 amino acids. Germline V CDR1 and CDR2: SGHRS, YFSETQ. V lost 1 base to trimming and J lost 6 bases, with 11 bases between them. CDR3 DNA sequence: TGCGCCAGCAGCTTGACAGATCGGAGTAATTCACCCCTCCACTTT. This codes for CASSLTDRSNSPLHF.

In its sample, this clonotype was seen a few times. V usage is TRBV30 and J usage is TRBJ2-3; no definite D call. Germline V gene sequence: CDR1 GTSNPN, CDR2 SVGIG (reference sequence). This CDR3 contains 14 residues. V was clipped by 0 bases and J by 0 bases, with 7 bases between them. The CDR3 nucleotides read TGTGCCTGGAGTGTCGGTCAGAGCACAGATACGCAGTATTTT. Its protein is CAWSVGQSTDTQYF.

Many counts were recorded for this clonotype. V usage is TRBV2 and J usage is TRBJ1-1, with a weak D call TRBD1 (5 bases). CDR1 SNHLY and CDR2 FYNNEI come from the germline V gene. Trimming left V 3 bases short and J 3 bases short, with 29 bases between. This CDR3 comprises 20 residues. CDR3: CASSDRASGTVGGRDTEAFF. The CDR3 DNA is TGTGCCAGCAGTGACAGAGCTTCCGGGACGGTGGGAGGCCGAGACACTGAAGCTTTCTTT.

There are a few counts of this clonotype. The rearrangement links TRBV11-2 to TRBJ2-7; 10 bases agree with TRBD1. J gave up 9 bases and V 5 bases, and 13 bases lay outside the gene matches. CDR3 length equals 15 residues. CDR1 is SGHAT and CDR2 is FQNNGV in the germline V gene. Here the CDR3 reads CASSRTGTGAFGQYF. The CDR3 nucleotides read TGTGCCAGCAGCAGGACGGGGACAGGGGCCTTCGGGCAGTACTTC.

The gene calls are TRBV20-1 and TRBJ1-3; tentatively, D is TRBD1 (5 bases). This CDR3 region has 16 residues. The germline gives CDR1 DFQATT, CDR2 SNEGSKA (reference sequence). V gave up 0 bases and J gave up 0 bases, with 12 bases separating them. Written as DNA, the CDR3 is TGCAGTGCTAGAGATGGGGGGTTTTACTCTGGAAACACCATATATTTT. The encoded protein is CSARDGGFYSGNTIYF.

The V and J genes are TRBV7-2 and TRBJ2-7, with 8 bases matching TRBD2. CDR1 is SGHTA, CDR2 FQGNSA, per germline. The CDR3 is 16 amino acids. Germline trimming cut 1 base from V and 4 bases from J; bases unmatched to any gene: 9. The CDR3 sequence is CASSLGPPLAGYEQYF. The CDR3 DNA follows: TGTGCCAGCAGCTTAGGCCCGCCTTTAGCGGGGTACGAGCAGTACTTC. Looking up the rest from reference TRBV7-2 and TRBJ2-7 gives the full variable domain: GAGVSQSPSNKVTEKGKDVELRCDPISGHTALYWYRQSLGQGLEFLIYFQGNSAPDKSGLPSDRFSAERTGGSVSTLTIQRTQQEDSAVYLCASSLGPPLAGYEQYFGPGTRLTVT.

In its sample, this clonotype was seen many times. V and J are TRBV2 and TRBJ2-6; 7 bases align to TRBD1. CDR1 is SNHLY and CDR2 is FYNNEI in the germline V gene. The J segment lost 0 bases and the V segment lost 6 bases, leaving 11 bases of the junction unmatched. This CDR3 region has 18 residues. CDR3 sequence: CASRRVDRESSGANVLTF. CDR3 in DNA: TGTGCCAGCAGAAGGGTTGACAGGGAGAGCTCTGGGGCCAACGTCCTGACTTTC.

This chain connects TRBV27 to TRBJ1-3; 10 nucleotides line up with TRBD1. Germline values: CDR1 MNHEY, CDR2 SMNVEV (reference sequence). The ends lost 5 bases at V and 0 bases at J; junction bases unmatched: 1. The CDR3 covers 15 residues. The CDR3 DNA follows: TGTGCCAGCAGTGGGACAGGGGCCTCTGGAAACACCATATATTTT. Residues: CASSGTGASGNTIYF.

Notes on this clonotype: At one end, the junction sequence differs from germline, possibly due to a read error. Here the CDR3 reads CASSIIGSTGGLFF. CDR3 nucleotides: TGTGCCAGTAGTATAATAGGGAGCACCGGGGGGCTGTTTTTT. The V call is TRBV19, the J call TRBJ2-2; a possible D gene is TRBD2 (6 bases). The CDR3 is 14 amino acids. In germline, CDR1 is LNHDA, CDR2 SQIVND (reference sequence).

This clonotype was recorded many times. The V and J genes are TRBV30 and TRBJ2-7, with D unresolved. Trimming removed 5 bases from V and 7 bases from J, with 18 bases in between. The length of the CDR3 is 13 residues. Germline V gene lookup returns CDR1 GTSNPN and CDR2 SVGIG (reference sequence). The CDR3 region is CAWQRIRGEEQYF. The CDR3 DNA reads as TGTGCCTGGCAACGGATCCGAGGCGAGGAGCAGTACTTC.

This clonotype was seen ten or more times. J is TRBJ1-1 and V is TRBV3-1, with no clear D. The V gene's germline CDR1 is LGHDT and CDR2 YNNKEL (reference sequence). Trimming took 4 bases from V and 2 from J, leaving 14 bases between them. The CDR3 covers 15 residues. The CDR3 reads CASSPPLTRNTEAFF. The CDR3 region has the DNA TGTGCCAGCAGCCCCCCCCTAACAAGAAACACTGAAGCTTTCTTT.